The 25 T cell receptor beta chains given below trace back to one sample, sequenced in a study of T cells in Graves' hyperthyroidism and ophthalmopathy. TCR beta CDR3 region amplification was performed from RNA transcripts. TCR CDR3 regions were first amplified by RT-PCR with HTBI primers. TCRdb itself ran the multiplex PCR reads through MiXCR, one entry per CDR3 protein. The data hold a few hundred thousand distinct CDR3 sequences, with roughly 13% observed a single time. Material: blood. These receptors came from a woman in her thirties or forties with Graves' ophthalmopathy.

This clonotype occurred many times. The chain couples TRBV27 to TRBJ2-2; 8 bases match TRBD2. Trimming cost V 2 bases and J 6 bases; bases outside gene matches: 5. The CDR3 is 15 amino acids. Germline CDR1 MNHEY, CDR2 SMNVEV (reference sequence). For the CDR3, the DNA is TGTGCCAGCAGTTTAGACGGGAGGGGGTCCGGGGAGCTGTTTTTT. It yields the protein CASSLDGRGSGELFF.

This chain connects TRBV19 to TRBJ2-2; D may match TRBD1 or TRBD2 (5 bases each). From germline, CDR1 is LNHDA and CDR2 SQIVND (reference sequence). V lost 3 bases, J lost 9 bases, and 20 bases lay in between. CDR3 size: 16 residues. Here the CDR3 reads CASSMSGDPGPRELFF. CDR3 sequence (DNA): TGTGCCAGTAGTATGTCTGGGGACCCAGGGCCCCGGGAGCTGTTTTTT.

This clonotype has a count of ten or more. The genes are TRBV6-1 and TRBJ1-1; D ambiguous. Germline V lookup: CDR1 MNHNS, CDR2 SASEGT. The CDR3 sequence is 15 residues long. V was shortened by 5 bases and J by 0 bases, with 13 bases between the two germline ends. The CDR3 nucleotides are TGTGCCAGCAGTTCCCGAACCCAGATGAACACTGAAGCTTTCTTT. Residues: CASSSRTQMNTEAFF.

On this clonotype: One junction end disagrees with the germline gene, perhaps due to a read error. This chain joins TRBV28 and TRBJ2-7; possibly TRBD1 for D (6 bases). The CDR3 consists of 13 residues. CDR1 and CDR2 (germline): MDHEN, SYDVKM. CDR3 nucleotide sequence: TGTGCCAGCAGTGTGACAGGTATCCACGAGCGGTACTTC. The encoded protein is CASSVTGIHERYF.

This clonotype was counted ten times or more. This chain joins TRBV2 and TRBJ1-5; D is unresolved. The CDR3 contains 14 residues. The germline V gene has CDR1 SNHLY and CDR2 FYNNEI. The ends were cut back, 2 bases at V and 4 bases at J, with 9 bases in the middle. This CDR3 is CASSERETNQPQHF. The CDR3 DNA follows: TGTGCCAGCAGTGAACGAGAAACGAATCAGCCCCAGCATTTT.

The chain joins TRBV5-5 to TRBJ2-3; D might be TRBD1 (6 bases). V lost 4 bases and J lost 2, with 17 bases in between. The CDR3 loop spans 16 amino acids. Germline V gene data show CDR1 as SGHKS and CDR2 as YYEKEE (reference sequence). The CDR3 here is CASSISSNRATDTQYF. CDR3 coding DNA: TGTGCCAGCAGCATCTCCAGTAACAGGGCCACAGATACGCAGTATTTT.

The chain joins TRBV6-1 to TRBJ2-1; 7 bases align to TRBD2. Trimming removed 5 bases from V and 5 bases from J; junction bases left unmatched: 12. Germline CDR1 reads MNHNS; CDR2 reads SASEGT. CDR3 length: 16 amino acids. For the CDR3, the DNA is TGTGCCAGCAGTTACAGCGGGGAGGGTCCTGACAATGAGCAGTTCTTC. Its translation: CASSYSGEGPDNEQFF.

There are a few counts of this clonotype. This rearrangement joins TRBV20-1 to TRBJ2-5; D unclear. This CDR3 has 13 amino acids. Germline values: CDR1 DFQATT, CDR2 SNEGSKA (reference sequence). V lost 5 bases and J lost 1, with 11 bases in between. This CDR3 reads CSASSVAQETQYF. CDR3 DNA: TGCAGTGCTTCCTCGGTCGCCCAAGAGACCCAGTACTTC.

This clonotype showed up many times. The chain carries TRBV5-5 and TRBJ2-5; no clear D. CDR1 and CDR2 from the germline V gene are SGHKS and YYEKEE (reference sequence). The CDR3 extends over 16 amino acids. The V end lost 3 bases, the J end lost 1 base, and 16 bases lay between the germline ends. The CDR3 loop is CASSYAGSRGQETQYF. The CDR3 nucleotides read TGTGCCAGCAGCTACGCAGGCAGTCGTGGCCAAGAGACCCAGTACTTC. Looking up the rest from reference TRBV5-5 and TRBJ2-5 gives the full variable domain: DAGVTQSPTHLIKTRGQQVTLRCSPISGHKSVSWYQQVLGQGPQFIFQYYEKEERGRGNFPDRFSARQFPNYSSELNVNALLLGDSALYLCASSYAGSRGQETQYFGPGTRLLVL.

In this sample, this clonotype turned up many times. The V call is TRBV20-1, the J call TRBJ1-2; the match to TRBD1 covers 10 bases. This CDR3 contains 14 residues. V lost 5 bases, J lost 5 bases, and 8 bases stayed unmatched. CDR1 and CDR2 from the germline V gene are DFQATT and SNEGSKA (reference sequence). The CDR3: CSAQGTGVAYGYTF. As DNA, the CDR3 is TGCAGTGCTCAAGGGACAGGGGTGGCATATGGCTACACCTTC.

This clonotype has a handful of counts. The chain has TRBV4-1 and TRBJ1-5; D is uncertain. Germline values: CDR1 MGHRA, CDR2 YSYEKL. The V gene lost 4 bases and the J gene lost 3 bases, with 19 bases spanning the gap. The CDR3 consists of 17 residues. The CDR3 protein is CASSPPGRERDNQPQHF. CDR3 coding DNA: TGCGCCAGCAGCCCCCCCGGGAGGGAGAGGGACAATCAGCCCCAGCATTTT.

This clonotype was recorded many times. The chain has TRBV11-2 and TRBJ2-5; TRBD2 aligns across 9 bases. Trimming removed 3 bases from V and 0 bases from J; junction bases left unmatched: 5. The length of the CDR3 is 16 residues. CDR1 is SGHAT, CDR2 FQNNGV, per germline. The CDR3 DNA is TGTGCCAGCAGCTTCGGGCTAGCGGGGTACCAAGAGACCCAGTACTTC. Translated, it gives CASSFGLAGYQETQYF.

CDR3 region: CASRKTSADKRTGELFF. The CDR3 region has the DNA TGTGCCAGCAGGAAAACTAGCGCCGACAAGCGCACCGGGGAGCTGTTTTTT. The rearrangement uses TRBV11-3 and TRBJ2-2, with 7 bases that match TRBD2. CDR1 and CDR2 (germline): SGHNT, YENEEA. V shed 6 bases, J shed 4 bases, and the junction held 14 bases outside the gene matches. This CDR3 has 17 residues.

This clonotype was observed at least ten times. The CDR3 reads CASRKGLHNEQFF. CDR3 DNA sequence: TGTGCCAGCCGAAAGGGACTTCACAATGAGCAGTTCTTC. The chain recombines TRBV3-1 with TRBJ2-1; a possible D gene is TRBD2 (6 bases). V lost 8 bases, J lost 5 bases, and 13 bases lay in between. Germline assignment: CDR1 LGHDT and CDR2 YNNKEL (reference sequence). This CDR3 contains 13 residues.

This clonotype has only a few counts. The rearrangement links TRBV20-1 to TRBJ1-1; 11 bases fit TRBD1. With V trimmed by 2 bases and J by 4 bases, 3 bases remained unmatched. From germline, CDR1 is DFQATT and CDR2 SNEGSKA (reference sequence). The CDR3 contains 14 residues. The CDR3 is CSARSGTGGTEAFF. In DNA, the CDR3 is TGCAGTGCTAGATCCGGGACAGGGGGCACTGAAGCTTTCTTT.

Ten or more counts support this clonotype. This chain joins TRBV9 and TRBJ2-2; no firm D call. The CDR3 is 15 residues long. Trimming left V 3 bases short and J 6 bases short, with 15 bases between. Germline loops: CDR1 SGDLS, CDR2 YYNGEE. CDR3 DNA: TGTGCCAGCAGCGCAAGACAAAGCAGTGCCGGGGAGCTGTTTTTT. Protein sequence: CASSARQSSAGELFF.

The chain couples TRBV19 to TRBJ2-3, with D possibly called TRBD1 or TRBD2 (6 bases each). The CDR3 consists of 16 residues. The V gene lost 1 base and the J gene lost 1 base, with 12 bases spanning the gap. Germline CDR1 LNHDA, CDR2 SQIVND (reference sequence). CDR3 protein: CASSIAVGGRTDTQYF. Here the CDR3 DNA reads TGTGCCAGTAGTATAGCGGTGGGGGGCCGCACAGATACGCAGTATTTT.

This clonotype was counted only a few times. The V gene is TRBV7-6, the J gene TRBJ2-3; TRBD2 matches at 13 bases. J was trimmed by 2 bases and V by 5 bases; bases with no gene match: 4. CDR1 and CDR2 from the germline V gene are SGHVS and FNYEAQ. This CDR3 has 16 amino acids. The CDR3 DNA reads as TGTGCCAGCAGCGCTACTAGCGGGGGGGCCACAGATACGCAGTATTTT. Translation gives CASSATSGGATDTQYF.

This clonotype came up many times. The rearrangement uses TRBV7-2 and TRBJ1-6; D possibly corresponds to TRBD1 (6 bases). CDR3 length: 15 residues. The V gene's germline CDR1 is SGHTA and CDR2 FQGNSA. Trimming took off 4 bases at V and 9 bases at J, with 16 bases between the two ends. DNA for the CDR3: TGTGCCAGCAGCTCCCAGTTAGGGGGTCGTTCACCCCTCCACTTT. This sequence encodes CASSSQLGGRSPLHF. The full variable domain, in which reference TRBV7-2 and TRBJ1-6 provide the parts outside the CDR3, is GAGVSQSPSNKVTEKGKDVELRCDPISGHTALYWYRQSLGQGLEFLIYFQGNSAPDKSGLPSDRFSAERTGGSVSTLTIQRTQQEDSAVYLCASSSQLGGRSPLHFGNGTRLTVT.

At least ten counts were recorded for this clonotype. This rearrangement joins TRBV20-1 to TRBJ2-7, with 11 bases aligning to TRBD2. This CDR3 region has 16 residues. CDR1 and CDR2 (germline): DFQATT, SNEGSKA (reference sequence). V shed 3 bases, J shed 2 bases, and the junction held 9 bases outside the gene matches. CDR3 residues: CSARPLLAGVTYEQYF. In DNA, the CDR3 is TGCAGTGCTAGGCCTCTACTAGCGGGGGTTACCTACGAGCAGTACTTC.

This clonotype was seen repeatedly, ten times or more. The rearrangement uses TRBV11-2 and TRBJ2-3, with TRBD2 as a possible D gene (6 bases). This CDR3 has 12 residues. CDR1 and CDR2 (germline): SGHAT, FQNNGV. The germline V and J ends were trimmed by 2 bases and 7 bases, with 7 bases remaining between them. CDR3 nucleotides: TGTGCCAGCAGCTTACGGGAGCATACGCAGTATTTT. This sequence encodes CASSLREHTQYF. Supplemented by reference TRBV11-2 and TRBJ2-3, the full variable domain reads EAGVAQSPRYKIIEKRQSVAFWCNPISGHATLYWYQQILGQGPKLLIQFQNNGVVDDSQLPKDRFSAERLKGVDSTLKIQPAKLEDSAVYLCASSLREHTQYFGPGTRLTVL.

This clonotype was seen a few times. A much larger clone differs by one base, so this may be a read error. The J gene is TRBJ1-5, the V gene TRBV12-3 or TRBV12-4; 10 bases are a match to TRBD1. This CDR3 is built from 15 residues. The junction had 6 bases not matched to a gene; V was cut back by 4 bases and J by 6 bases. CDR3 in DNA: TGTGCCAGCAGTTGCGGGACAGGGGTCATTCAGCCCCAGCATTTT. It is translated as CASSCGTGVIQPQHF.

This clonotype was found many times. The chain is built from TRBV20-1 and TRBJ2-1; 14 bases fit TRBD2. With 5 bases clipped from V and 0 bases from J, the junction kept 12 bases outside the gene matches. The CDR3 has 19 residues. CDR1 and CDR2 (germline): DFQATT, SNEGSKA (reference sequence). The CDR3 loop reads CSADRLAGGHKSSYNEQFF. DNA of the CDR3: TGCAGTGCTGACCGACTAGCGGGGGGGCACAAGAGCTCCTACAATGAGCAGTTCTTC.

This clonotype has only a few counts. Possible read error: a much larger clone is one base away. The chain employs TRBV28 and TRBJ2-7, with TRBD1 matching over 8 bases. The length of the CDR3 is 15 residues. The junction had 17 bases not matched to a gene; V was cut back by 10 bases and J by 6 bases. Germline V lookup: CDR1 MDHEN, CDR2 SYDVKM. DNA of the CDR3: TGTGCCACCGCGCTCGAACAGGGGGAGCGTCCCGAGCAGTACTTC. Its translation: CATALEQGERPEQYF.

In its sample, this clonotype was seen once. This rearrangement joins TRBV7-8 to TRBJ1-1; D possibly corresponds to TRBD1 (6 bases). Germline V gene lookup returns CDR1 SGHVS and CDR2 FQNEAQ. Trimming pared 2 bases from V and 7 bases from J, leaving 14 bases between. This CDR3 is 14 amino acids long. In nucleotides, the CDR3 is TGTGCCAGCAGCTTAACTACAGGACAGATTGAAGCTTTCTTT. This encodes CASSLTTGQIEAFF. Combining the CDR3 with reference TRBV7-8 and TRBJ1-1 gives the whole variable domain GAGVSQSPRYKVAKRGQDVALRCDPISGHVSLFWYQQALGQGPEFLTYFQNEAQLDKSGLPSDRFFAERPEGSVSTLKIQRTQQEDSAVYLCASSLTTGQIEAFFGQGTRLTVV.